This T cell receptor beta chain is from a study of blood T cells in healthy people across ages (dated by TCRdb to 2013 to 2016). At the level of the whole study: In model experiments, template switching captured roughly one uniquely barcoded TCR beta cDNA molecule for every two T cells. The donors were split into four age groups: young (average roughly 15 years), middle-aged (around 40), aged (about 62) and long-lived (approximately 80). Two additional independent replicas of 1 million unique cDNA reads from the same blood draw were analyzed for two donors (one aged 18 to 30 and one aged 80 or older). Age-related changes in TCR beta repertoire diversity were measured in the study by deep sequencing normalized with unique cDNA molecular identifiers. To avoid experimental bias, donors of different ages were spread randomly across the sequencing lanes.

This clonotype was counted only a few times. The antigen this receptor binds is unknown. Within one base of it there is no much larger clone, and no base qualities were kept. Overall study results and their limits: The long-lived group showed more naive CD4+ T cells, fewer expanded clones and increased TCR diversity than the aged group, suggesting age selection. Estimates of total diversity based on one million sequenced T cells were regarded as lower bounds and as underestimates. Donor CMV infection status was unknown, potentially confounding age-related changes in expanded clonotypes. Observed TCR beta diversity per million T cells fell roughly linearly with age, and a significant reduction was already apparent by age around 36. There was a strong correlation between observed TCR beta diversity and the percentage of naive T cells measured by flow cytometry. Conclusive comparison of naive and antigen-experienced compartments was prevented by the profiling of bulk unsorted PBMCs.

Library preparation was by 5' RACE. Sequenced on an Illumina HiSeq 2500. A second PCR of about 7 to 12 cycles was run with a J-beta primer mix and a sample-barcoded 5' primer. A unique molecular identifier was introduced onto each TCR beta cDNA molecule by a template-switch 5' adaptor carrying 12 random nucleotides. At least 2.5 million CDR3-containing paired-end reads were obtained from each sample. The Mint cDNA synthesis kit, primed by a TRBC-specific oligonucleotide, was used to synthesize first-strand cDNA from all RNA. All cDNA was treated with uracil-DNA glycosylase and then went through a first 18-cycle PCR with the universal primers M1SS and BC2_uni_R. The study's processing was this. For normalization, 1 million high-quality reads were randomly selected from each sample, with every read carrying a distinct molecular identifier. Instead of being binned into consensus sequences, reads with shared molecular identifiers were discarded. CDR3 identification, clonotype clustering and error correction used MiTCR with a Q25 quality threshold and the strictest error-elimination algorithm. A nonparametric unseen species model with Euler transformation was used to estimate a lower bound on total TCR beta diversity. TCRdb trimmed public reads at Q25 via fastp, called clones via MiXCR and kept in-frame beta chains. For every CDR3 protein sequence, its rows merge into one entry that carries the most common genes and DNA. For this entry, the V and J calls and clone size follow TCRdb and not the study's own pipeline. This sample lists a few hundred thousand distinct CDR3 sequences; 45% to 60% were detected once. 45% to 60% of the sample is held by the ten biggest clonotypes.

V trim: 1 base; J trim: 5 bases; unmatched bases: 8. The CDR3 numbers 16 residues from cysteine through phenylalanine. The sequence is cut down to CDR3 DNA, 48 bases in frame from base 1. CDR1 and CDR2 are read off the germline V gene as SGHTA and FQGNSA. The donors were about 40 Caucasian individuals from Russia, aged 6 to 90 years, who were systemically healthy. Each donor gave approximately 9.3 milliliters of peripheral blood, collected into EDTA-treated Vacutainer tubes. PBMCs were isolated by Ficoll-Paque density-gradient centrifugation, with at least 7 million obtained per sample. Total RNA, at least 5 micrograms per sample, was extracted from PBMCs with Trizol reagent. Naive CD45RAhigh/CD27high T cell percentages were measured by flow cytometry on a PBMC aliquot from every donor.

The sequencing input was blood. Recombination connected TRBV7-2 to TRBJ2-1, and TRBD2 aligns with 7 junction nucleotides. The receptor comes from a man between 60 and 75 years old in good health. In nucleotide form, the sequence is TGTGCCAGCAGCTTAGAAGGGCCGGGAGGTAACAATGAGCAGTTCTTC. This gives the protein CASSLEGPGGNNEQFF. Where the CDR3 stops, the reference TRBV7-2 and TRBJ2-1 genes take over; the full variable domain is GAGVSQSPSNKVTEKGKDVELRCDPISGHTALYWYRQSLGQGLEFLIYFQGNSAPDKSGLPSDRFSAERTGGSVSTLTIQRTQQEDSAVYLCASSLEGPGGNNEQFFGPGTRLTVL.